These T cell receptor beta chains were read from a single sample in a study of shared clonotypes between healthy human individuals. Sequenced by immunoSEQ multiplex PCR; TCRdb stores in-frame clones only, minus some. The sample holds fewer than 650,000 clones, over 60% seen once. The source material was PBMCs. All receptors derive from a woman aged 40 to 49 in good health. Some clones in this sample may be carry-over from other donors' samples. CDR3s include the opening cysteine and the closing phenylalanine or tryptophan.

TRBJ1-3 TRBV19 CASSTGTGGNTIYF
TRBJ2-1 TRBV2 CASSLQGAFNEQFF
TRBJ1-1 TRBV29-1 CSAQGGLAEAFF
TRBJ2-7 TRBV5-1 CASSLAPGAYEQYF
TRBJ1-2 TRBV4-3 CASSQEAGLDYGYTF
TRBJ2-7 TRBV21-1 CASSTPNPDPGLGSYEQYF
TRBJ2-5 TRBV7-9 CASSPRQGGRETQYF
TRBJ1-1 TRBV27 CASSLLGGGRVEAFF
TRBJ2-1 TRBV28 CASTLAGLYNEQFF
TRBJ2-7 TRBV5-1 CASRRDRDGSSYEQYF
TRBJ2-7 TRBV7-9 CASSPRGGQGDEQYF
TRBJ2-7 TRBV18 CASSPLGAGVPYEQYF
TRBJ2-1 TRBV29-1 CSGGDNDNEQFF
TRBJ2-3 TRBV11-2 CASSFTSGSTDTQYF
TRBJ2-5 TRBV5-1 CASSLLAGQETQYF
TRBJ2-1 TRBV9 CASSEGGTDNEQFF
TRBJ2-1 TRBV14 CASSPSGRGFYNEQFF
TRBJ1-1 TRBV27 CASSLRGAYTEAFF
TRBJ2-7 TRBV4-2 CASSQEPTSSYEQYF
TRBJ1-5 TRBV5-4 CASTNRGLSSGNQPQHF
TRBJ2-5 TRBV7-2 CASSLARTGEHQETQYF
TRBJ2-5 TRBV5-4 CASSLGNQETQYF
TRBJ1-1 TRBV18 CASSPAPPQGGNTEAFF
TRBJ1-5 TRBV18 CASSPRAGSDQPQHF
TRBJ2-5 TRBV27 CASSLSGFPGETQYF
TRBJ2-1 TRBV6-5 CASSSWGSSSYNEQFF
TRBJ1-1 TRBV7-2 CASSSGTGLEAFF
TRBJ2-1 TRBV18 CASSPPYRLDEQFF
TRBJ2-7 TRBV7-2 CASSLAVTSLSEQYF
TRBJ1-1 TRBV7-2 CASSRFRQGAEAFF
TRBJ2-7 TRBV18 CASSPYGTSRYEQYF
TRBJ2-2 TRBV7-2 CASSVGTTTGELFF
TRBJ1-4 TRBV2 CASSLVREKLFF
TRBJ1-3 TRBV21-1 CASSAGQGYSGNTIYF
TRBJ2-7 TRBV7-6 CASSPGQLTEQYF
TRBJ2-5 TRBV7-9 CASSLSSGKETQYF
TRBJ1-1 TRBV30 CAWSLGEDTEAFF
TRBJ1-5 TRBV9 CASSVGWGDQPQHF
TRBJ2-1 TRBV9 CASSYTSGSYNEQFF
TRBJ2-1 TRBV19 CASSKGLEQFF
TRBJ1-5 TRBV4-1 CASSQDTGYGSPNQPQHF
. TRBV6-5 CASSRQLAGGSEQYF
TRBJ2-1 TRBV6-1 CASQTSGSYSEQFF
TRBJ2-5 TRBV11-2 CASSLADPNKGTQYF
TRBJ1-2 TRBV2 CASGRDYGYTF